Below, one T cell receptor beta chain is given with its context. This sequence is one base from a far larger clone and is likely a read error. These data are taken from a study of cytomegalovirus exposure and HLA in healthy donors. Trimming took 0 bases from V and 7 from J, leaving 6 bases between them. The germline V gene has CDR1 MGHRA and CDR2 YSYEKL. CDR3 length: 13 residues. The PCR made use of 60 Vbeta and 13 Jbeta primers. Generated by immunoSEQ multiplex PCR, the TCRdb table keeps only in-frame clones and is missing some. Of 150,000 or so clones listed, over 65% are singletons. The rearrangement links TRBV4-1 to TRBJ2-2; D not certain. The sequencing sample was made of PBMCs. This TCR was recovered from a young man in good health and CMV-seropositive. The CDR3 DNA is TGCGCCAGCAGCCAAGATGCCGGCGGGGAGCTGTTTTTT. It codes for CASSQDAGGELFF.